This T cell receptor (beta chain) was profiled in a study of regulatory T cells in long-lasting Graves disease. With iRepertoire HTBI primers and Arm-PCR of CDR3 regions, TCR beta libraries were built. A single record per CDR3 protein comes from TCRdb applying MiXCR to the multiplex PCR reads. Here the sample spans hundreds of thousands of distinct CDR3 sequences, less than 20% being singletons. V was clipped by 4 bases and J by 2 bases; unmatched bases: 10. The CDR3 is 16 residues long. The germline CDR1 and CDR2 sequences are MGHRA and YSYEKL. The time point here: newly diagnosed GD, antithyroid drugs for less than 3 months. The TCR library used RNA extracted from PBMCs. An endocrinology department located in Xi'an, China, was where the patients came from. In addition, the sample was reused for a study of T cells in Graves' hyperthyroidism and ophthalmopathy. That source notes: Stable Graves' hyperthyroidism meant no ophthalmopathy progression within 18 months. With a duration under 2 months, the hyperthyroidism was newly diagnosed in patients aged 18 to 65. A set of HTBI primers served as the primers for a first-round RT-PCR of the TCR CDR3.

The TCR sequence derives from a woman aged 25 to 39 with Graves disease. The specimen was peripheral blood mononuclear cells (PBMCs), collected at new diagnosis, from a patient treated with antithyroid drugs. This chain links TRBV4-1 with TRBJ2-5; TRBD2 agrees at 7 bases. Here the CDR3 DNA reads TGCGCCAGCAGCCGCTCAGGCGGGAGCGCACAAGAGACCCAGTACTTC. This sequence encodes CASSRSGGSAQETQYF.